This T cell receptor (beta chain) was observed in a study of blood T cell repertoires in COVID-19 (dated by TCRdb to 2019 to 2021). Regarding the complete study: Samples from collaborators originated in the United States, Italy and Spain and spanned both the acute and convalescent phases of COVID-19. The sample metadata nearly always contained a de-identified subject ID, COVID-19 status, age in years and sex. The dataset comprised deeply sampled blood TCRbeta repertoires from subjects exposed to, actively infected with, or recovered from COVID-19. The prospective study material was composed of cDNA or gDNA derived from T cells, B-cell-depleted T cells, or PBMCs. The repertoires were released in a freely available public database meant as a resource for research on the immune response to SARS-CoV-2. Where available, HLA class I and class II types were obtained from metadata supplied by the sample provider rather than from assay-based typing. Samples came from the ongoing ImmuneRACE study (first 160 participants) plus 1,254 subjects from 6 global collaborators. Study-wide findings and limitations: Clinical and demographic metadata were provided uncurated, with the amount varying by source and participant.

Counted from cysteine to phenylalanine, this CDR3 has 14 amino acids. Only the CDR3 region is kept as DNA, spanning 42 bases read in frame from base 1. The germline V gene yields SGHTA for CDR1 and FQGNSA for CDR2. Cut back by 5 bases and 0 bases, the V and J ends lie 11 bases apart. Participants in the prospective study were aged 18 to 89 years, lived in 20 to 25 United States geographic areas, and enrolled through a virtual design. Cohort assignment in the prospective study relied on participant-reported clinical history from a screening survey and a study questionnaire. Exposed participants were defined as having been in contact with someone with a PCR-confirmed or clinician-diagnosed COVID-19 case within 2 weeks of study entry. Each participant in the prospective study had whole blood, serum and a nasopharyngeal or oropharyngeal swab collected by mobile phlebotomists. Additional blood draws and questionnaires over a 2-month period could optionally be provided by prospective study participants. Blood samples from the prospective study were shipped frozen or at room temperature prior to DNA extraction.

As for this clone: No antigen is known for it. No per-base quality is available; no much larger clone lies one base away.

TCRbeta CDR3 regions were amplified from genomic DNA by means of the immunoSEQ Assay, a bias-controlled multiplex PCR. The original methods were these. The number of nucleated cells in each sample was estimated by amplification of reference gene primers within the assay. Sequence reads were collapsed and filtered to measure the absolute abundance of every unique TCRbeta CDR3 rearrangement. For each sample, productive Simpson clonality was calculated as the square root of Simpson's diversity index over productive rearrangements. Entries here come from immuneACCESS through TCRdb and include only in-frame sequences with V and J called. Some clones fail to appear in such tables; in the studies checked, an unresolved V gene covers under half of the shortfall, and the cause of the remainder is unknown. That table is the source of V, J and clone size, and D and trimming were worked out from the DNA. This sample holds around 190,000 clones; over 80% were observed only once. The ten top clones hold 3% to 3.5% of the sample.

The sample comprised PBMCs or T cells enriched from blood (not recorded which). The rearranged chain carries TRBV7-2 and TRBJ2-7; D gene: possibly TRBD1, on 5 matching bases. This receptor was obtained from a woman aged 25 to 39 who had been exposed to COVID-19. In nucleotide form, the sequence is TGTGCCAGCAGCACTGACAGTACCTCCTACGAGCAGTACTTC. This yields the protein CASSTDSTSYEQYF.